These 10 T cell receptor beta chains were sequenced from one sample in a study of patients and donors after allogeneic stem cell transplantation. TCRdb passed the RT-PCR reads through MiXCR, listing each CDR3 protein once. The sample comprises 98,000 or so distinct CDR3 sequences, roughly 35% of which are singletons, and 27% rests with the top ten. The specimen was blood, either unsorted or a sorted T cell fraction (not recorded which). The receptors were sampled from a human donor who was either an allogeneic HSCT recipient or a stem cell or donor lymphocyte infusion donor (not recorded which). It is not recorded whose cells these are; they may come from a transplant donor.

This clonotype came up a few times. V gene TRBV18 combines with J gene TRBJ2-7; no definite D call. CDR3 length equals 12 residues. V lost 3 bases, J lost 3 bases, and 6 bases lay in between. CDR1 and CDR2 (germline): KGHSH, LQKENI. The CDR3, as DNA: TGTGCCAGCTCACCGTACGGCTACGAGCAGTACTTC. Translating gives CASSPYGYEQYF.

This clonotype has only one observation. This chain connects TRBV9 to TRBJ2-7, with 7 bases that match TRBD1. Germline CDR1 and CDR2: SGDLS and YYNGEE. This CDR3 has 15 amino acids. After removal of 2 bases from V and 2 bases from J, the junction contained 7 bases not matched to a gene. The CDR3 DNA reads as TGTGCCAGCAGCGTCCAACAGGGGCCCACCTACGAGCAGTACTTC. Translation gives CASSVQQGPTYEQYF.

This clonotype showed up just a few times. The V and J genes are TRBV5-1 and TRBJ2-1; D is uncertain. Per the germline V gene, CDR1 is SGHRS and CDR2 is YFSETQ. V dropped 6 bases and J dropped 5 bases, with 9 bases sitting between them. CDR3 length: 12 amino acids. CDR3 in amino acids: CASNGHHNEQFF. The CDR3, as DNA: TGCGCCAGCAACGGCCACCACAATGAGCAGTTCTTC. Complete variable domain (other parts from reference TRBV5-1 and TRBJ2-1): KAGVTQTPRYLIKTRGQQVTLSCSPISGHRSVSWYQQTPGQGLQFLFEYFSETQRNKGNFPGRFSGRQFSNSRSEMNVSTLELGDSALYLCASNGHHNEQFFGPGTRLTVL.

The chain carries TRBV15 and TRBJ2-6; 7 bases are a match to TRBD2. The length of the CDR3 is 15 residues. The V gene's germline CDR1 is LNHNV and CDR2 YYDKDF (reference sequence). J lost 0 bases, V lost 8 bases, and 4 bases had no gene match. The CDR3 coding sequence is TGTGCCACCCGACTAGCCCTCTCTGGGGCCAACGTCCTGACTTTC. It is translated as CATRLALSGANVLTF.

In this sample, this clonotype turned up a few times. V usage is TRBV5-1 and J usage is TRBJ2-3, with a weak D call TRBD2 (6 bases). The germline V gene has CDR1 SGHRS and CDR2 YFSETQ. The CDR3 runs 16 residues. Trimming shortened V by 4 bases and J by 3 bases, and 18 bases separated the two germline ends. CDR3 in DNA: TGCGCCAGCAGCCCCCAACCGGGACTGACGACAGATACGCAGTATTTT. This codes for CASSPQPGLTTDTQYF.

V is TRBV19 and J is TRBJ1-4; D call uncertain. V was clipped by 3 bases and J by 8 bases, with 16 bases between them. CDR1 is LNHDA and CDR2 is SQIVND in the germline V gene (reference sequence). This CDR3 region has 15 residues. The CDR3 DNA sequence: TGTGCCAGTAGTATGTCGGACGCGGGCGGCGAAAAACTGTTTTTT. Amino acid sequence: CASSMSDAGGEKLFF.

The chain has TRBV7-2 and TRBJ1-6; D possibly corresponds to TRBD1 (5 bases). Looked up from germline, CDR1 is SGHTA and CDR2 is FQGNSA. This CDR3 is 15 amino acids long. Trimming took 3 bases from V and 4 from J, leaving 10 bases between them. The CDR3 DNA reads TGTGCCAGCAGCTTTAGACAGCCATATAATTCACCCCTCCACTTT. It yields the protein CASSFRQPYNSPLHF.

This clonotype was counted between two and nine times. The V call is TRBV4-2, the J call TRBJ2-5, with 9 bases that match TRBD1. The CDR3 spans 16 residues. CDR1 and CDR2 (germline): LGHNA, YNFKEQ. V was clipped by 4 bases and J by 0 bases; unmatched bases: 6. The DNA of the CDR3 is TGTGCCAGCAGCCGAGGGACAGGGAAATACCAAGAGACCCAGTACTTC. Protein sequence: CASSRGTGKYQETQYF.

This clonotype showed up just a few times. For the CDR3, the DNA is TGTGCCAGCAGACGAGGGGATGAAGCTTTCTTT. It codes for CASRRGDEAFF. The chain joins TRBV6-5 to TRBJ1-1, with D possibly matching TRBD1 (5 bases). Trimming left V 6 bases short and J 7 bases short, with 9 bases between. Per germline, CDR1 MNHEY and CDR2 SVGAGI. The CDR3 loop spans 11 amino acids.

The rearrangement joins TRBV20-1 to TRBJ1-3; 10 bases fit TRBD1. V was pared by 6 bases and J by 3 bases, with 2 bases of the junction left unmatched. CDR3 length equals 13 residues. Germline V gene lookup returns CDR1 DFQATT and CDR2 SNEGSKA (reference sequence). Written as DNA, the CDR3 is TGCAGTGCCGGGACAGGGGTTGGAAACACCATATATTTT. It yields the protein CSAGTGVGNTIYF.